These 2 T cell receptor beta chains share one sample of origin, sequenced in a study of blood T cell repertoires in COVID-19. This table comes from immunoSEQ multiplex PCR, and its TCRdb copy is limited to in-frame clones, with some not included. Of around 160,000 clones listed, around 82% are singletons. Material for sequencing was peripheral blood. Source of these receptors: a man in his fifties or sixties with active or convalescent COVID-19.

The chain joins TRBV5-1 to TRBJ1-2, with 8 bases that match TRBD1. Germline V CDR1 and CDR2: SGHRS, YFSETQ. This CDR3 has 15 residues. The J segment lost 6 bases and the V segment lost 0 bases, leaving 7 bases of the junction unmatched. CDR3 loop: CASSLGIGQGHGYTF. CDR3 bases: TGCGCCAGCAGCTTGGGAATAGGACAGGGTCATGGCTACACCTTC.

This clone was found once. The chain combines TRBV12-1 with TRBJ2-3; the table's D call of TRBD2 was not tested on the DNA. TRBV12-1 is given as a pseudogene. The CDR3 consists of 17 residues. The CDR3 is CASILKLAGGSTDTQYF. The CDR3 DNA reads TGTGCCAGCATACTAAAACTAGCGGGGGGGAGCACAGATACGCAGTATTTT.